This TCR beta chain was documented in a study of blood T cell repertoires in COVID-19. Overall study: Both acute and convalescent COVID-19 samples were obtained from the United States, Italy and Spain. In each case, the material was cDNA or gDNA derived from T cells, B-cell-depleted T cells, or PBMCs.

Original processing methods: Counts of nucleated cells, estimated from reference gene primer amplification, were obtained. Generated by immunoSEQ multiplex PCR, the TCRdb table keeps only in-frame clones and is missing some. D and trimming come from the DNA, and the V and J calls and clone size come from that table. The profile covers about 320,000 clones, with roughly 90% appearing a single time and around 3.9% taken by the ten largest. Trimming removed 6 bases from V and 3 bases from J; junction bases left unmatched: 8. The CDR3 has 15 residues. Germline CDR1 MNHEY, CDR2 SVGAGI. This clone appeared a single time.

The source material was PBMCs or T cells enriched from blood (not recorded which). The sequence was collected from a woman in her thirties who had been exposed to COVID-19. This sequence joins TRBV6-5 and TRBJ1-2; 9 nucleotides agree with TRBD1. The CDR3 loop reads CASRDTGGLDYGYTF. CDR3 DNA sequence: TGTGCCAGCAGAGACACAGGGGGCTTGGACTATGGCTACACCTTC.